Listed here are 25 T cell receptor beta chains from one sample, sequenced in a study of blood T cell repertoires in COVID-19. Method: immunoSEQ multiplex PCR; TCRdb's copy keeps in-frame clones and lacks some. This table holds around 55,000 clones, about 91% found once. The sample taken for sequencing was peripheral blood. The receptor set was obtained from a man in his forties with COVID-19, enrolled during active disease.

The rearrangement links TRBV5-1 to TRBJ2-3, with D tentatively TRBD2 (7 bases). Trimming took 4 bases from V and 3 from J, leaving 15 bases between them. This CDR3 has 15 residues. CDR1 is SGHRS and CDR2 is YFSETQ in the germline V gene. This chain's CDR3 is CASSREGGGTDTQYF. CDR3 DNA: TGCGCCAGCAGCAGGGAGGGGGGCGGTACAGATACGCAGTATTTT.

The chain uses TRBV5-1 and TRBJ2-1, with D possibly being TRBD2 (5 bases). Germline lookup yields CDR1 SGHRS and CDR2 YFSETQ. Trimming removed 2 bases at V and 0 bases at J, with 15 bases between. This CDR3 has 17 residues. The CDR3 spells CASSFGDYSSSYNEQFF. CDR3 nucleotides: TGCGCCAGCAGCTTTGGCGACTATAGCAGCTCCTACAATGAGCAGTTCTTC.

The CDR3 DNA reads as TGTGCCAGCACCCCCGGGACAGCGGTTTCCTACGAGCAGTACTTC. Translated: CASTPGTAVSYEQYF. The gene calls are TRBV28 and TRBJ2-7; the match to TRBD1 covers 7 bases. The CDR3 has 15 amino acids. Losses at the gene ends were 7 bases for V and 1 base for J; bases not matched to a gene: 10. The germline V gene has CDR1 MDHEN and CDR2 SYDVKM. The variable domain in full, completed from reference TRBV28 and TRBJ2-7, reads DVKVTQSSRYLVKRTGEKVFLECVQDMDHENMFWYRQDPGLGLRLIYFSYDVKMKEKGDIPEGYSVSREKKERFSLILESASTNQTSMYLCASTPGTAVSYEQYFGPGTRLTVT.

The chain carries TRBV5-1 and TRBJ1-1; 8 bases match TRBD1. V shed 0 bases, J shed 1 base, and the junction held 5 bases outside the gene matches. CDR1 and CDR2 from the germline V gene are SGHRS and YFSETQ. The CDR3 loop spans 16 amino acids. Written as DNA, the CDR3 is TGCGCCAGCAGCTTGGAAACAGGGGGGGCGAACACTGAAGCTTTCTTT. Its translation is CASSLETGGANTEAFF.

V and J are TRBV6-1 and TRBJ1-4, with D hard to call. V lost 2 bases to trimming and J lost 8 bases, with 15 bases between them. This CDR3 region has 15 residues. From germline, CDR1 is MNHNS and CDR2 SASEGT. The CDR3 nucleotides are TGTGCCAGCAGTGAATACGGCTCGGGAGGAGAAAAACTGTTTTTT. It is translated as CASSEYGSGGEKLFF.

With regard to this clone: Compared with germline, one end of the junction differs, possibly owing to a read error. The chain carries TRBV7-7 and TRBJ2-7, with 10 bases fitting TRBD1. Germline CDR1 SSHAT, CDR2 FNYEAQ (reference sequence). This CDR3 is built from 14 residues. As DNA, the CDR3 is TGTGCTAGCAGCCCGGGACAGGGGCTCCACGAGCAGTACTTC. Residues: CASSPGQGLHEQYF. The full variable domain, with the rest looked up from reference TRBV7-7 and TRBJ2-7, is GAGVSQSPRYKVTKRGQDVTLRCDPISSHATLYWYQQALGQGPEFLTYFNYEAQPDKSGLPSDRFSAERPEGSISTLTIQRTEQRDSAMYRCASSPGQGLHEQYFGPGTRLTVT.

This sequence joins TRBV5-6 and TRBJ2-7, with D possibly being TRBD2 (5 bases). The CDR3 is made up of 13 amino acids. The V and J ends lost 2 bases and 0 bases respectively, with 6 bases between them. In germline, CDR1 is SGHDT, CDR2 YYEEEE. The CDR3, as DNA: TGTGCCAGCAGCTTTGGGAGCTCCTACGAGCAGTACTTC. Residues: CASSFGSSYEQYF.

This chain connects TRBV19 to TRBJ1-2; 10 bases align to TRBD1. The CDR3 totals 14 residues. V was clipped by 7 bases and J by 2 bases; unmatched bases: 4. CDR1 and CDR2 from the germline V gene are LNHDA and SQIVND (reference sequence). Here the CDR3 reads CASTTGGVNYGYTF. CDR3 in DNA: TGTGCCAGTACGACAGGGGGCGTAAACTATGGCTACACCTTC.

V gene TRBV19 combines with J gene TRBJ1-1; no clear D. Trimming pared 3 bases from V and 0 bases from J, leaving 8 bases between. This CDR3 region has 14 residues. Germline loops: CDR1 LNHDA, CDR2 SQIVND (reference sequence). CDR3 protein: CASSMGAMNTEAFF. The DNA of the CDR3 is TGTGCCAGTAGTATGGGAGCTATGAACACTGAAGCTTTCTTT.

The chain has TRBV9 and TRBJ2-4; D perhaps matches TRBD1 (5 bases). V dropped 5 bases and J dropped 0 bases, with 12 bases sitting between them. In germline, CDR1 is SGDLS, CDR2 YYNGEE. This CDR3 has 15 residues. The CDR3 protein is CASRYRLLAKNIQYF. Here the CDR3 DNA reads TGTGCCAGCAGATACAGGCTTCTAGCCAAAAACATTCAGTACTTC.

This rearrangement joins TRBV27 to TRBJ2-5; the match to TRBD1 covers 7 bases. The J segment lost 1 base and the V segment lost 5 bases, leaving 1 base of the junction unmatched. Germline V gene lookup returns CDR1 MNHEY and CDR2 SMNVEV (reference sequence). There are 13 residues in the CDR3. The CDR3 sequence is CASSGTAQETQYF. The CDR3, as DNA: TGTGCCAGCAGTGGGACAGCCCAAGAGACCCAGTACTTC.

The chain joins TRBV29-1 to TRBJ1-2; TRBD1 agrees at 7 bases. V shed 3 bases and J 4 bases; nucleotides not matched to a gene: 5. The germline gives CDR1 SQVTM, CDR2 ANQGSEA. The length of the CDR3 is 13 residues. The CDR3 here is CSVETGSPYGYTF. CDR3 nucleotide sequence: TGCAGCGTTGAGACAGGGTCCCCCTATGGCTACACCTTC. The variable domain in full, completed from reference TRBV29-1 and TRBJ1-2, reads SAVISQKPSRDICQRGTSLTIQCQVDSQVTMMFWYRQQPGQSLTLIATANQGSEATYESGFVIDKFPISRPNLTFSTLTVSNMSPEDSSIYLCSVETGSPYGYTFGSGTRLTVV.

J is TRBJ1-2 and V is TRBV12-3 or TRBV12-4, with D perhaps matching TRBD1 (6 bases). This CDR3 spans 13 amino acids. Trimming pared 6 bases from V and 6 bases from J, leaving 14 bases between. The CDR3 region has the DNA TGTGCCAGCAGGGCCGGGACACCCCATGGCTACACCTTC. Translated, it gives CASRAGTPHGYTF.

This clone was observed once. The chain employs TRBV27 and TRBJ2-3; TRBD2 aligns across 7 bases. This CDR3 has 14 amino acids. V shed 2 bases and J 1 base; nucleotides not matched to a gene: 0. Germline V gene sequence: CDR1 MNHEY, CDR2 SMNVEV (reference sequence). As DNA, the CDR3 is TGTGCCAGCAGTTTACTAGCGGGCACAGATACGCAGTATTTT. Residues: CASSLLAGTDTQYF.

This rearrangement joins TRBV5-1 to TRBJ2-1; D perhaps matches TRBD1 (5 bases). The V end was cut by 2 bases, the J end by 5 bases, with 14 bases between. CDR3 length equals 15 residues. Germline loops: CDR1 SGHRS, CDR2 YFSETQ. CDR3 residues: CASSFEITGNNEQFF. The CDR3 nucleotides are TGCGCCAGCAGCTTTGAGATTACAGGCAACAATGAGCAGTTCTTC.

V usage is TRBV2 and J usage is TRBJ2-3; 8 bases are a match to TRBD2. J gave up 2 bases and V 8 bases, and 12 bases lay outside the gene matches. The CDR3 extends over 16 amino acids. Germline lookup yields CDR1 SNHLY and CDR2 FYNNEI. CDR3 amino acids: CASPPPGGLYTDTQYF. The CDR3 DNA reads as TGTGCCAGCCCCCCCCCGGGGGGGTTATACACAGATACGCAGTATTTT.

This clone was recorded a few times. This rearrangement joins TRBV11-3 to TRBJ2-7, with D maybe TRBD2 (6 bases). V was shortened by 5 bases and J by 2 bases, with 16 bases between the two germline ends. This CDR3 spans 15 amino acids. Germline values: CDR1 SGHNT, CDR2 YENEEA. The CDR3, as DNA: TGTGCCAGCAGCCTAACTAGCTCTTTCGCCTACGAGCAGTACTTC. Amino acid sequence: CASSLTSSFAYEQYF.

The chain links TRBV6-5 to TRBJ1-1; the D gene is possibly TRBD1 (5 bases). CDR1 is MNHEY and CDR2 is SVGAGI in the germline V gene. V lost 7 bases and J lost 1, with 10 bases in between. The CDR3 is 13 amino acids. The chain's CDR3 is CASTPDRNTEAFF. The CDR3 DNA follows: TGTGCCAGCACCCCCGACAGGAACACTGAAGCTTTCTTT.

CDR3 sequence (DNA): TGTGCCAGCAGTTACCTCAGGGGTTATTCACCCCTCCACTTT. Residues: CASSYLRGYSPLHF. This chain joins TRBV6-2 or TRBV6-3 and TRBJ1-6; D might be TRBD1 (6 bases). CDR3 length: 14 residues. Germline V gene data show CDR1 as MNHEY and CDR2 as SVGEGT. V was clipped by 2 bases and J by 8 bases, with 10 bases between them.

This clone was seen only once. This sequence joins TRBV10-3 and TRBJ1-2; D is unclear. Per germline, CDR1 ENHRY and CDR2 SYGVKD. V shed 0 bases and J shed 4 bases, with 12 bases lying between them. The CDR3 runs to 15 residues. CDR3 amino acids: CAISESGPSSYGYTF. CDR3 DNA: TGTGCCATCAGTGAGTCGGGCCCCTCGAGCTATGGCTACACCTTC.

V usage is TRBV9 and J usage is TRBJ1-2, with 12 bases identical to TRBD1. The V segment lost 5 bases and the J segment 5 bases; nucleotides outside the gene matches: 7. The CDR3 runs 15 residues. The germline CDR1 and CDR2 sequences are SGDLS and YYNGEE. DNA of the CDR3: TGTGCCAGCAGAGGAGGGACAGGGGGCGCGTATGGCTACACCTTC. Its translation: CASRGGTGGAYGYTF.

The rearrangement uses TRBV5-1 and TRBJ2-7; D possibly corresponds to TRBD2 (5 bases). The V end lost 6 bases, the J end lost 6 bases, and 19 bases lay between the germline ends. Germline assignment: CDR1 SGHRS and CDR2 YFSETQ. The CDR3 length is 14 residues. For the CDR3, the DNA is TGCGCCAGCACCGGCTTAGGAGCGGCTGGCGAGCAGTACTTC. Protein sequence: CASTGLGAAGEQYF.

The chain joins TRBV27 to TRBJ2-4; D remains unclear. V lost 5 bases, J lost 6 bases, and 20 bases lay in between. The CDR3 contains 16 residues. CDR1 is MNHEY and CDR2 is SMNVEV in the germline V gene (reference sequence). CDR3 bases: TGTGCCAGCAGTCCCATTACCCCAATCTCCGGAAACATTCAGTACTTC. It codes for CASSPITPISGNIQYF.

The V and J genes are TRBV7-8 and TRBJ1-3; D remains unclear. The CDR3 has 16 amino acids. V lost 0 bases and J 0 bases, leaving 9 bases between the germline ends. Germline V lookup: CDR1 SGHVS, CDR2 FQNEAQ. CDR3: CASSLAPPDSGNTIYF. CDR3 nucleotide sequence: TGTGCCAGCAGCTTAGCGCCGCCAGACTCTGGAAACACCATATATTTT. Full variable domain (outside the CDR3, taken from reference TRBV7-8 and TRBJ1-3): GAGVSQSPRYKVAKRGQDVALRCDPISGHVSLFWYQQALGQGPEFLTYFQNEAQLDKSGLPSDRFFAERPEGSVSTLKIQRTQQEDSAVYLCASSLAPPDSGNTIYFGEGSWLTVV.

V gene TRBV10-3 combines with J gene TRBJ2-7; D might be TRBD2 (5 bases). This CDR3 region has 13 residues. Trimming shortened V by 3 bases and J by 9 bases, and 15 bases separated the two germline ends. Per germline, CDR1 ENHRY and CDR2 SYGVKD. This chain's CDR3 is CAISEERGVGQYF. The CDR3 DNA sequence: TGTGCCATCAGTGAAGAACGGGGAGTGGGGCAGTACTTC.